Below are 21 T cell receptor beta chains sequenced from a single sample in a study of response to subunit inactivated influenza vaccine. TCRdb reprocessed the RT-PCR reads via MiXCR and lists one record per CDR3 protein. Of 450,000 to 600,000 distinct CDR3 sequences in the sample, 7.2% were seen once. The material sequenced was PBMCs from blood, taken around 2 years after vaccination. These receptors were obtained from a man between 50 and 70 years old who received an inactivated influenza vaccine.

This clonotype has more than one count but fewer than ten. The V gene is TRBV4-3, the J gene TRBJ2-3; TRBD2 matches 9 bases. V was clipped by 2 bases and J by 1 base; unmatched bases: 16. The CDR3 has 20 residues. CDR1 LGHNA and CDR2 YSLEER come from the germline V gene. The CDR3 DNA follows: TGCGCCAGCAGCCAACGGAGGTTAATAGCGGGAGCGATTGGCACAGATACGCAGTATTTT. This translates into CASSQRRLIAGAIGTDTQYF.

This clonotype has only a few counts. The V gene is TRBV6-1, the J gene TRBJ1-1; D perhaps matches TRBD1 (6 bases). Germline CDR1 reads MNHNS; CDR2 reads SASEGT. The ends were cut back, 6 bases at V and 1 base at J, with 12 bases in the middle. CDR3 length: 14 residues. CDR3 residues: CASRVQGENTEAFF. In DNA form, the CDR3 reads TGTGCCAGCAGGGTACAGGGAGAGAACACTGAAGCTTTCTTT.

This clonotype has more than one count but fewer than ten. A clone one base away is much larger, so this may be a read error. The gene calls are TRBV20-1 and TRBJ1-5, with 7 bases identical to TRBD1. Germline CDR1 and CDR2: DFQATT and SNEGSKA (reference sequence). The ends lost 3 bases at V and 11 bases at J; junction bases unmatched: 7. CDR3 length: 12 amino acids. The DNA for the CDR3 is TGCAGTGCTAGGGCACAGGGGCAGTCCCAGCATTTT. As protein: CSARAQGQSQHF.

This clonotype was recorded a few times. The J gene is TRBJ2-3, the V gene TRBV18; D gene uncertain. Germline V lookup: CDR1 KGHSH, CDR2 LQKENI. CDR3 size: 16 residues. Trimming removed 4 bases at V and 0 bases at J, with 14 bases between. The CDR3 sequence is CASSLFAPKSTDTQYF. CDR3 in DNA: TGTGCCAGCTCACTCTTCGCACCGAAAAGCACAGATACGCAGTATTTT.

There are a few counts of this clonotype. The chain uses TRBV29-1 and TRBJ1-6; 8 bases are shared with TRBD1. Germline V gives CDR1 SQVTM, CDR2 ANQGSEA. There are 13 residues in the CDR3. J lost 7 bases, V lost 5 bases, and 4 bases had no gene match. The CDR3 reads CSVRQGRNSPLHF. CDR3 nucleotide sequence: TGCAGCGTTCGACAGGGGAGGAATTCACCCCTCCACTTT.

This clonotype turned up a few times. The rearrangement uses TRBV15 and TRBJ2-4; 10 bases are shared with TRBD2. From germline, CDR1 is LNHNV and CDR2 YYDKDF (reference sequence). V was pared by 0 bases and J by 6 bases, with 14 bases of the junction left unmatched. This CDR3 contains 19 residues. The CDR3 reads CATSRDGVRLAGVGNIQYF. The CDR3 DNA sequence: TGTGCCACCAGCAGAGATGGGGTTAGGCTAGCGGGAGTAGGAAACATTCAGTACTTC.

The rearrangement uses TRBV20-1 and TRBJ2-3; TRBD1 matches at 8 bases. Trimming cost V 4 bases and J 2 bases; bases outside gene matches: 11. CDR3 size: 16 residues. Per the germline V gene, CDR1 is DFQATT and CDR2 is SNEGSKA (reference sequence). CDR3 DNA: TGCAGTGCTAACCCGCTGACAGGGGTAGACACAGATACGCAGTATTTT. Translation: CSANPLTGVDTDTQYF.

The V call is TRBV4-3, the J call TRBJ2-1; D is unresolved. The CDR3 consists of 14 residues. CDR1 and CDR2 (germline): LGHNA, YSLEER. The ends were cut back, 4 bases at V and 5 bases at J, with 12 bases in the middle. In DNA form, the CDR3 reads TGCGCCAGCAGCCGATCCGATAGGGACAATGAGCAGTTCTTC. Its protein is CASSRSDRDNEQFF.

The CDR3 DNA reads TGTGCCAGCAGCTTGCCGGGACAGGGATCGACGAATGAGCAGTTCTTC. This codes for CASSLPGQGSTNEQFF. The V and J genes are TRBV5-6 and TRBJ2-1, with 9 bases identical to TRBD1. V dropped 1 base and J dropped 7; count of bases not matched to a gene: 9. The CDR3 contains 16 residues. From germline, CDR1 is SGHDT and CDR2 YYEEEE.

The chain employs TRBV3-1 and TRBJ2-3; 14 bases fit TRBD2. The CDR3 has 18 amino acids. The germline V gene has CDR1 LGHDT and CDR2 YNNKEL (reference sequence). V lost 3 bases, J lost 5 bases, and 10 bases stayed unmatched. The CDR3 DNA sequence: TGTGCCAGCAGCCAGCGATTGGGACTAGCGGGAGAACTAGATACGCAGTATTTT. Protein: CASSQRLGLAGELDTQYF.

This clonotype was recorded at least ten times. The chain has TRBV12-3 or TRBV12-4 and TRBJ2-7; unclear D gene. The CDR3 sequence is 13 residues long. V lost 2 bases to trimming and J lost 3 bases, with 8 bases between them. The chain's CDR3 is CASSLRLSYEQYF. For the CDR3, the DNA is TGTGCCAGCAGTTTAAGACTGAGCTACGAGCAGTACTTC.

The sample holds a few counts of this clonotype. The chain uses TRBV28 and TRBJ2-7; 8 bases line up with TRBD1. The CDR3 sequence is 15 residues long. Germline assignment: CDR1 MDHEN and CDR2 SYDVKM. V gave up 2 bases and J gave up 5 bases; unmatched junction bases: 8. The CDR3 nucleotides are TGTGCCAGCAGTTTACGGGGGACAGGCTTAAACGAGCAGTACTTC. Its translation is CASSLRGTGLNEQYF.

This clonotype was seen more than once but under ten times. The V gene is TRBV7-2, the J gene TRBJ2-1, with TRBD2 matching over 11 bases. After removal of 2 bases from V and 6 bases from J, the junction contained 6 bases not matched to a gene. CDR1 is SGHTA and CDR2 is FQGNSA in the germline V gene. The CDR3 spans 16 residues. DNA of the CDR3: TGTGCCAGCAGCTTAACTAGCGGGAGTCCCTCCAATGAGCAGTTCTTC. Its protein is CASSLTSGSPSNEQFF.

This clonotype has just a few counts. J is TRBJ2-2 and V is TRBV7-2, with TRBD2 identical over 9 bases. The junction had 6 bases not matched to a gene; V was cut back by 2 bases and J by 2 bases. From germline, CDR1 is SGHTA and CDR2 FQGNSA. This CDR3 contains 17 residues. The chain's CDR3 is CASSLPASGINTGELFF. CDR3 bases: TGTGCCAGCAGCTTACCAGCTAGCGGGATTAACACCGGGGAGCTGTTTTTT.

This clonotype occurred many times. This sequence joins TRBV28 and TRBJ2-7, with D maybe TRBD1 (6 bases). Trimming removed 5 bases at V and 0 bases at J, with 17 bases between. This CDR3 comprises 16 residues. Germline-derived CDR1 and CDR2 are MDHEN and SYDVKM. CDR3 DNA sequence: TGTGCCAGCAGTCCCCAGTGGGACAAGAGCTCCTACGAGCAGTACTTC. It specifies CASSPQWDKSSYEQYF.

There are many counts of this clonotype. The rearrangement uses TRBV7-2 and TRBJ2-7; D unclear. Germline values: CDR1 SGHTA, CDR2 FQGNSA. The V gene lost 2 bases and the J gene lost 0 bases, with 17 bases spanning the gap. The length of the CDR3 is 17 residues. CDR3 residues: CASSLQGTYGLSYEQYF. DNA of the CDR3: TGTGCCAGCAGCTTACAAGGCACGTATGGTCTCTCCTACGAGCAGTACTTC.

This clonotype came up many times. This chain links TRBV20-1 with TRBJ2-1; the D is unclear. The V end lost 6 bases, the J end lost 4 bases, and 7 bases lay between the germline ends. Germline CDR1 and CDR2: DFQATT and SNEGSKA (reference sequence). The CDR3 has 11 residues. The CDR3 sequence is CSAENYNEQFF. DNA of the CDR3: TGCAGTGCAGAAAATTACAATGAGCAGTTCTTC.

V gene TRBV3-1 combines with J gene TRBJ1-1; D is perhaps TRBD1 (5 bases). Germline-derived CDR1 and CDR2 are LGHDT and YNNKEL (reference sequence). Trimming pared 8 bases from V and 5 bases from J, leaving 15 bases between. The CDR3 has 13 amino acids. CDR3 residues: CASGLEGRTEAFF. The CDR3, as DNA: TGTGCCAGCGGCCTAGAGGGGAGGACTGAAGCTTTCTTT.

This clonotype has at least ten counts. V gene TRBV5-1 combines with J gene TRBJ2-3; D gene ambiguous. This CDR3 contains 12 residues. V shed 7 bases and J shed 2 bases, with 8 bases lying between them. The V gene's germline CDR1 is SGHRS and CDR2 YFSETQ. The CDR3: CASCITTDTQYF. In DNA, the CDR3 is TGCGCCAGCTGTATAACCACAGATACGCAGTATTTT.

This clonotype was seen many times. This sequence joins TRBV7-2 and TRBJ2-7; tentatively, D is TRBD1 (6 bases). V lost 5 bases and J lost 4, with 9 bases in between. There are 12 residues in the CDR3. CDR1 SGHTA and CDR2 FQGNSA come from the germline V gene. The CDR3 reads CASSAQGYEQYF. CDR3 nucleotide sequence: TGTGCCAGCAGCGCACAGGGATACGAGCAGTACTTC.

The chain links TRBV4-3 to TRBJ2-5; TRBD2 aligns across 8 bases. There are 15 residues in the CDR3. After removal of 4 bases from V and 4 bases from J, the junction contained 8 bases not matched to a gene. Germline CDR1 reads LGHNA; CDR2 reads YSLEER. CDR3 region: CASSLRAGGGETQYF. The CDR3 bases are TGCGCCAGCAGCCTGCGGGCGGGGGGCGGAGAGACCCAGTACTTC.